Below are 29 T cell receptor beta chains sequenced from a single sample in a study of human T cells and chemical hapten exposure. Time point specified: patch test 3, about 24 weeks after DPC sensitization. Described treatment: therapeutic diphenylcyclopropenone sensitization with weekly scalp DPC. TCRdb itself ran the RACE reads through MiXCR, one entry per CDR3 protein. This sample has approximately 32,000 distinct CDR3 sequences, with 5% to 6% found just once. This specimen consisted of whole blood, obtained in connection with sensitization to the hapten diphenylcyclopropenone (DPC). These receptors came from a man aged 25-45 years with alopecia areata. Some clones in this sample may be carry-over from other donors' samples.

This clonotype has ten or more counts. The chain couples TRBV10-3 to TRBJ1-1, with D perhaps TRBD1 (5 bases). V was trimmed by 2 bases and J by 0 bases, leaving 10 bases between them. This CDR3 is built from 15 residues. Germline V gene lookup returns CDR1 ENHRY and CDR2 SYGVKD. CDR3 coding DNA: TGTGCCATCAGTGAGGGGGAGGGGATGAACACTGAAGCTTTCTTT. It yields the protein CAISEGEGMNTEAFF.

A remark on this clonotype: Just one base apart from a much larger clone, this may be a read error. The DNA is omitted, as the CDR3 cannot be located on it reliably, and the CDR3 follows TCRdb's listing. The rearrangement uses TRBV9 and TRBJ1-1; TRBD1 reflects the table's D call only, with no check against the DNA. The CDR3 has 14 amino acids, counting both end residues. Germline CDR1 reads SGDLS; CDR2 reads YYNGEE. CDR3 in amino acids: CASSVGKGATEPFF.

This clonotype was detected many times. The chain couples TRBV6-1 to TRBJ1-1; D may be TRBD1 (5 bases). CDR1 MNHNS and CDR2 SASEGT come from the germline V gene. The CDR3 runs to 15 residues. Trimming stripped 6 bases from V and 1 base from J, with 15 bases between. The CDR3 nucleotides are TGTGCCAGCAGAGCCGGGACTTCTAGGAACACTGAAGCTTTCTTT. Translated: CASRAGTSRNTEAFF.

This clonotype occurred many times. The chain has TRBV6-5 and TRBJ2-3; D remains ambiguous. There are 15 residues in the CDR3. Germline V gene lookup returns CDR1 MNHEY and CDR2 SVGAGI. The germline V and J ends were trimmed by 5 bases and 1 base, with 13 bases remaining between them. The CDR3 region is CASSPPGTGTDTQYF. The CDR3, as DNA: TGTGCCAGCAGTCCTCCTGGAACGGGCACAGATACGCAGTATTTT.

This clonotype was picked up many times. The rearrangement uses TRBV6-2 or TRBV6-3 and TRBJ2-1; D call uncertain. The CDR3 is made up of 16 amino acids. Trimming removed 1 base from V and 0 bases from J, with 10 bases in between. The germline gives CDR1 MNHEY, CDR2 SVGEGT. The CDR3 nucleotides read TGTGCCAGCAGTTACTTCATATTCAGCTCCTACAATGAGCAGTTCTTC. It yields the protein CASSYFIFSSYNEQFF.

The chain joins TRBV19 to TRBJ1-1; no clear D. The V gene's germline CDR1 is LNHDA and CDR2 SQIVND (reference sequence). V lost 3 bases and J lost 1, with 12 bases in between. CDR3 length: 15 residues. CDR3 in DNA: TGTGCCAGTAGTATTGGACCCACGGGGAACACTGAAGCTTTCTTT. Translating it yields CASSIGPTGNTEAFF.

This clonotype has a handful of counts. The chain employs TRBV7-9 and TRBJ2-3, with TRBD2 matching 11 bases. The CDR3 sequence is 13 residues long. Germline V gene sequence: CDR1 SEHNR, CDR2 FQNEAQ (reference sequence). J lost 4 bases, V lost 10 bases, and 4 bases had no gene match. Written as DNA, the CDR3 is TGTGCCACGCTAGCGGGGGGTGCAGATACGCAGTATTTT. Translation gives CATLAGGADTQYF.

This clonotype was recorded at least ten times. The chain combines TRBV20-1 with TRBJ2-3; D is possibly TRBD2 (5 bases). This CDR3 region has 14 residues. Deletions cut 5 bases from V and 2 bases from J, with 14 bases between. Germline V gene lookup returns CDR1 DFQATT and CDR2 SNEGSKA (reference sequence). The CDR3 loop reads CSAGVVAYTDTQYF. The CDR3 region has the DNA TGCAGTGCTGGGGTGGTAGCGTACACAGATACGCAGTATTTT.

This clonotype was observed many times. The chain uses TRBV7-9 and TRBJ2-5; the D gene is possibly TRBD1 (6 bases). Germline-derived CDR1 and CDR2 are SEHNR and FQNEAQ (reference sequence). This CDR3 comprises 13 residues. V was pared by 5 bases and J by 5 bases, with 12 bases between. The CDR3 loop reads CASSPKGVETQYF. In nucleotides, the CDR3 is TGTGCCAGCAGCCCTAAGGGGGTTGAGACCCAGTACTTC.

This clonotype occurred many times. This chain joins TRBV12-3 or TRBV12-4 and TRBJ1-5; 10 bases line up with TRBD1. The CDR3 covers 14 residues. J was trimmed by 2 bases and V by 6 bases; bases with no gene match: 1. CDR3: CASRGTGGNQPQHF. In DNA, the CDR3 is TGTGCCAGCAGAGGGACAGGGGGCAATCAGCCCCAGCATTTT.

This clonotype was observed many times. V and J are TRBV29-1 and TRBJ2-2, with 9 bases fitting TRBD1. This CDR3 contains 13 residues. Per germline, CDR1 SQVTM and CDR2 ANQGSEA. V was clipped by 7 bases and J by 4 bases; unmatched bases: 4. CDR3 DNA sequence: TGCAGCGCCCGGGGACAGGGCACCGGGGAGCTGTTTTTT. This encodes CSARGQGTGELFF.

There are many counts of this clonotype. The chain uses TRBV6-5 and TRBJ1-1, with D hard to call. Germline assignment: CDR1 MNHEY and CDR2 SVGAGI. The germline V and J ends were trimmed by 6 bases and 5 bases, with 16 bases remaining between them. The CDR3 runs 14 residues. The chain's CDR3 is CASSRPDRGTEAFF. As DNA, the CDR3 is TGTGCCAGCAGCCGCCCTGACCGCGGAACTGAAGCTTTCTTT.

The chain combines TRBV11-1 with TRBJ2-7; tentative D call: TRBD2 (6 bases). Trimming removed 3 bases at V and 0 bases at J, with 9 bases between. The CDR3 is made up of 14 amino acids. Germline CDR1 reads SGHAT; CDR2 reads FQDESV (reference sequence). As DNA, the CDR3 is TGTGCCAGCAGCTTTCGGGGGAGCTCCTACGAGCAGTACTTC. Residues: CASSFRGSSYEQYF.

This clonotype was seen at least ten times. The chain employs TRBV9 and TRBJ2-5; 7 nucleotides match TRBD2. Trimming took 3 bases from V and 0 from J; bases not matched to a gene: 2. The CDR3 loop spans 14 amino acids. Looked up from germline, CDR1 is SGDLS and CDR2 is YYNGEE. DNA of the CDR3: TGTGCCAGCAGCGACGGGAGGTACCAAGAGACCCAGTACTTC. It specifies CASSDGRYQETQYF. Based on the CDR3 plus reference TRBV9 and TRBJ2-5, the full variable domain is DSGVTQTPKHLITATGQRVTLRCSPRSGDLSVYWYQQSLDQGLQFLIQYYNGEERAKGNILERFSAQQFPDLHSELNLSSLELGDSALYFCASSDGRYQETQYFGPGTRLLVL.

This clonotype was recorded many times. The chain employs TRBV10-3 and TRBJ2-2; D is uncertain. The CDR3 is 15 residues long. Trimming cost V 2 bases and J 2 bases, with 9 bases left between them. Germline CDR1 is ENHRY and CDR2 is SYGVKD. CDR3 sequence: CAISEKASNTGELFF. The DNA for the CDR3 is TGTGCCATCAGTGAGAAGGCATCAAACACCGGGGAGCTGTTTTTT.

This clonotype came up many times. Here the CDR3 DNA reads TGTGCCAGCAGCCCCCCGTCTAGCGGGGGGCGTGAGCAGTACTTC. Protein sequence: CASSPPSSGGREQYF. V and J are TRBV7-9 and TRBJ2-7; 11 bases fit TRBD2. The CDR3 length is 15 residues. Per the germline V gene, CDR1 is SEHNR and CDR2 is FQNEAQ (reference sequence). Trimming cost V 5 bases and J 7 bases; bases outside gene matches: 10.

Ten or more counts support this clonotype. This rearrangement joins TRBV20-1 to TRBJ2-7; a possible D gene is TRBD1 (6 bases). The ends were cut back, 7 bases at V and 5 bases at J, with 15 bases in the middle. Per germline, CDR1 DFQATT and CDR2 SNEGSKA (reference sequence). The CDR3 consists of 12 residues. CDR3 sequence (DNA): TGCAGTGTTCCAGGGGTATACAACGAGCAGTACTTC. Translated, it gives CSVPGVYNEQYF.

The table lists this clonotype with many counts. The CDR3 nucleotides read TGTGCCAGCAGCCGGGGAAATCGGGCTAGCACAGATACGCAGTATTTT. Its translation: CASSRGNRASTDTQYF. This chain joins TRBV6-2 or TRBV6-3 and TRBJ2-3, with D possibly TRBD2 on 5 matching bases. The CDR3 spans 16 residues. Germline loops: CDR1 MNHEY, CDR2 SVGEGT. Trimming took 6 bases from V and 0 from J, leaving 16 bases between them.

Ten or more counts support this clonotype. The chain employs TRBV5-1 and TRBJ2-1; 7 nucleotides line up with TRBD2. The J segment lost 3 bases and the V segment lost 6 bases, leaving 9 bases of the junction unmatched. The CDR3 consists of 15 residues. CDR1 SGHRS and CDR2 YFSETQ come from the germline V gene. CDR3 bases: TGCGCCAGCAACGGGAATAGCGGGTTCTACAATGAGCAGTTCTTC. Protein product: CASNGNSGFYNEQFF.

Ten or more counts support this clonotype. This chain links TRBV5-5 with TRBJ2-1; perhaps TRBD2 as D (6 bases). V gave up 4 bases and J gave up 9 bases, with 11 bases separating them. The CDR3 loop spans 12 amino acids. Germline CDR1 SGHKS, CDR2 YYEKEE (reference sequence). This CDR3 reads CASSTGGSEQFF. In nucleotides, the CDR3 is TGTGCCAGCAGCACCGGGGGTAGTGAGCAGTTCTTC.

This clonotype is termed medium-sized. This chain joins TRBV7-2 and TRBJ2-7, with 8 nucleotides matching TRBD2. The CDR3 runs to 16 residues. With 1 base clipped from V and 4 bases from J, the junction kept 9 bases outside the gene matches. In germline, CDR1 is SGHTA, CDR2 FQGNSA. DNA of the CDR3: TGTGCCAGCAGCTTAGTGCCGGGGGGGCACGAGTACGAGCAGTACTTC. Its protein is CASSLVPGGHEYEQYF. Using reference TRBV7-2 and TRBJ2-7 for the parts outside the CDR3, the full variable domain is GAGVSQSPSNKVTEKGKDVELRCDPISGHTALYWYRQSLGQGLEFLIYFQGNSAPDKSGLPSDRFSAERTGGSVSTLTIQRTQQEDSAVYLCASSLVPGGHEYEQYFGPGTRLTVT.

This clonotype was detected many times. This chain joins TRBV29-1 and TRBJ2-1, with D unresolved. The V and J ends lost 5 bases and 5 bases respectively, with 13 bases between them. Per the germline V gene, CDR1 is SQVTM and CDR2 is ANQGSEA. The length of the CDR3 is 13 residues. CDR3 region: CSVPGKRDNEQFF. The CDR3 nucleotides are TGCAGCGTTCCTGGGAAAAGGGACAATGAGCAGTTCTTC.

This clonotype was found many times. The chain couples TRBV29-1 to TRBJ2-3, with 11 positions matching TRBD1. Trimming cost V 0 bases and J 4 bases; bases outside gene matches: 3. This CDR3 has 15 amino acids. CDR1 is SQVTM, CDR2 ANQGSEA, per germline. The CDR3 DNA follows: TGCAGCGTTGAAGATTCGGGACAGGGGGCAGATACGCAGTATTTT. Its protein product is CSVEDSGQGADTQYF.

This clonotype was picked up many times. This chain connects TRBV7-6 to TRBJ1-3; no definite D call. Trimming left V 5 bases short and J 2 bases short, with 10 bases between. The CDR3 spans 14 residues. Germline V CDR1 and CDR2: SGHVS, FNYEAQ. CDR3 sequence (DNA): TGTGCCAGCAGCCCTGGCTCCACTGGAAACACCATATATTTT. Translated, it gives CASSPGSTGNTIYF.

A few counts support this clonotype. V and J are TRBV20-1 and TRBJ1-1, with TRBD1 as a possible D gene (5 bases). This CDR3 has 12 residues. Germline loops: CDR1 DFQATT, CDR2 SNEGSKA (reference sequence). This CDR3 reads CSPGVPGTEAFF. The CDR3 nucleotides are TGCAGCCCGGGGGTCCCGGGAACTGAAGCTTTCTTT.

By share of the sample, this clonotype is medium-sized. The chain has TRBV5-5 and TRBJ2-7, with no clear D. Trimming cost V 0 bases and J 1 base, with 8 bases left between them. The V gene's germline CDR1 is SGHKS and CDR2 YYEKEE (reference sequence). This CDR3 contains 14 residues. The CDR3 spells CASSLGLISYEQYF. The CDR3 DNA is TGTGCCAGCAGCTTGGGACTTATTTCCTACGAGCAGTACTTC.

This clonotype showed up many times. The rearrangement joins TRBV7-6 to TRBJ2-1, with 7 bases fitting TRBD2. The CDR3 is 17 amino acids. Losses at the gene ends were 2 bases for V and 9 bases for J; bases not matched to a gene: 16. In germline, CDR1 is SGHVS, CDR2 FNYEAQ. CDR3 nucleotide sequence: TGTGCCAGCAGCTTAATATCGGATGGCGGGAGCCCCAGTGAGCAGTTCTTC. Translation gives CASSLISDGGSPSEQFF.

This clonotype has only a few counts. The chain couples TRBV29-1 to TRBJ1-2; 9 bases are shared with TRBD1. The CDR3 covers 14 residues. Germline V gives CDR1 SQVTM, CDR2 ANQGSEA. V shed 6 bases, J shed 7 bases, and the junction held 12 bases outside the gene matches. The CDR3 sequence is CSVQRTGALFGYTF. The CDR3 DNA sequence: TGCAGCGTCCAGAGGACAGGGGCCCTGTTTGGCTACACCTTC.

At least ten counts were recorded for this clonotype. The gene calls are TRBV14 and TRBJ2-3; 10 bases are shared with TRBD2. V lost 3 bases, J lost 5 bases, and 8 bases stayed unmatched. CDR3 length equals 16 residues. CDR1 is SGHDN and CDR2 is FVKESK in the germline V gene. The CDR3 region has the DNA TGTGCCAGCAGCCACAGGACTAGCGGACTGCAAGATACGCAGTATTTT. Its protein product is CASSHRTSGLQDTQYF.